Listed below are T cell receptor beta chains from one sample, sequenced in a study of CD8 T cells in ankylosing spondylitis. From the 5' RACE reads, TCRdb called clonotypes with MiXCR, one entry per CDR3 protein. This sample has 200,000 to 250,000 distinct CDR3 sequences, with 20% to 30% found just once. The specimen sequenced was blood, either unsorted or a sorted T cell fraction (not recorded which). The receptors were sampled from a male donor with ankylosing spondylitis or in good health (not recorded which). Each CDR3 is given with its conserved first and last residue.

j_call v_call cdr3_aa
TRBJ2-1 TRBV29-1 CSVESLAGGGYNEQFF
TRBJ2-7 TRBV29-1 CSAGEPSYEQYF
TRBJ1-6 TRBV2 CASSEELVNSPLHF
TRBJ2-1 TRBV20-1 CSARKVPEGPFNEQFF
TRBJ2-7 TRBV29-1 CSVRTGYEQYF
TRBJ1-1 TRBV6-5 CASSYNGRGTPYKAPEAFF
TRBJ1-2 TRBV29-1 CSVGTGVYGYTF
TRBJ2-4 TRBV7-6 CASSDPRRRAKNIQYF
TRBJ2-3 TRBV29-1 CSVGPLAGGGTDTQYF
TRBJ1-1 TRBV18 CASSQGQPDTEAFF
TRBJ2-2 TRBV5-1 CASLGGNTGELFF
TRBJ1-1 TRBV27 CASSPARTPDTEAFF
TRBJ2-2 TRBV5-1 CASSLDTGELFF
TRBJ2-1 TRBV20-1 CSALGGNEQFF
TRBJ2-3 TRBV5-1 CASSLWAGGRTDTQYF
TRBJ2-7 TRBV28 CASSLGGASGSTYEQYF
TRBJ2-5 TRBV2 CASSVGSGITETQYF
TRBJ2-7 TRBV20-1 CSAGGTGGHEQYF
TRBJ2-5 TRBV20-1 CSARMTSGKGETQYF
TRBJ2-7 TRBV13 CASSLNGLAYEQYF
TRBJ1-5 TRBV20-1 CSAIDRGVAGGNQPQHF
TRBJ1-3 TRBV20-1 CSARDSGPTSSGNTIYF
TRBJ2-2 TRBV10-3 CAITPRLAGHTGELFF
TRBJ2-4 TRBV7-2 CASSSGGVKNIQYF
TRBJ2-1 TRBV6-1 CASRIGQVSYNEQFF
TRBJ2-1 TRBV19 CASSQLAGGFDEQFF
TRBJ2-1 TRBV27 CASSSGGVAGDYNEQFF
TRBJ2-7 TRBV20-1 CSARENYRDEQYF
TRBJ2-1 TRBV5-1 CASSPNVQGNEQFF
TRBJ1-4 TRBV20-1 CSAVTGGSNEKLFF
TRBJ2-7 TRBV5-4 CASSPGQGRGEQYF
TRBJ1-5 TRBV4-2 CASSQDRLGASGNQPQHF
TRBJ1-5 TRBV15 CATSRVQVNQPQHF
TRBJ2-7 TRBV9 CASSVGPLVAYEQYF
TRBJ2-5 TRBV15 CATSGGGGYEETQYF
TRBJ2-1 TRBV7-9 CASSLAISGGRHEQFF
TRBJ2-7 TRBV6-1 CASSGGQGKGEQYF
TRBJ2-3 TRBV5-1 CASSLPRTDSTDTQYF
TRBJ1-1 TRBV6-5 CASSYGIGGGNTEAFF
TRBJ2-7 TRBV5-1 CASSLWGQGGPYEQYF
TRBJ2-1 TRBV20-1 CSASLEAKQFF
TRBJ2-1 TRBV20-1 CSALPGLSNEQFF
TRBJ2-1 TRBV29-1 CSVEVHNEQFF
TRBJ2-3 TRBV6-6 CASRTSDGDTQYF
TRBJ1-6 TRBV6-1 CASSNIGGPPSYNSPLHF
TRBJ1-1 TRBV3-1 CASSLASRGTEAFF
TRBJ2-3 TRBV7-2 CASSLAYGRSTDTQYF
TRBJ2-2 TRBV10-3 CAIREDSDTGELFF
TRBJ2-3 TRBV29-1 CSVEDWTSGLINTQYF
TRBJ1-6 TRBV20-1 CSATSGDRRNSPLHF
TRBJ2-5 TRBV5-1 CASSLVLGGSQETQYF
TRBJ2-5 TRBV29-1 CSSGLAGAETQYF
TRBJ2-3 TRBV11-2 CASSLRAGDTDTQYF
TRBJ2-5 TRBV6-1 CASSKVSSAETQYF